This TCR beta chain was profiled in a study of cytomegalovirus exposure and HLA in healthy donors. The CDR3 loop spans 15 amino acids. V was trimmed by 1 base and J by 5 bases, leaving 13 bases between them. The germline V gene encodes CDR1 SGHNT and CDR2 YENEEA. Whereas donors were nominally healthy upon sampling, unrecorded immune exposures were probable. The PCR made use of 60 Vbeta and 13 Jbeta primers. Some clones are missing from TCRdb's copy, which holds only in-frame ones; the method was immunoSEQ multiplex PCR. Of about 150,000 clones listed, approximately 82% are singletons. The chain uses TRBV11-3 and TRBJ2-3; D possibly corresponds to TRBD2 (7 bases). Specimen: PBMCs. The TCR sequence derives from a male donor in good health and CMV-seronegative. CDR3 sequence reads: CASSLGGGRVDTQYF. The CDR3 nucleotides read TGTGCCAGCAGCTTAGGCGGGGGCCGCGTAGATACGCAGTATTTT.